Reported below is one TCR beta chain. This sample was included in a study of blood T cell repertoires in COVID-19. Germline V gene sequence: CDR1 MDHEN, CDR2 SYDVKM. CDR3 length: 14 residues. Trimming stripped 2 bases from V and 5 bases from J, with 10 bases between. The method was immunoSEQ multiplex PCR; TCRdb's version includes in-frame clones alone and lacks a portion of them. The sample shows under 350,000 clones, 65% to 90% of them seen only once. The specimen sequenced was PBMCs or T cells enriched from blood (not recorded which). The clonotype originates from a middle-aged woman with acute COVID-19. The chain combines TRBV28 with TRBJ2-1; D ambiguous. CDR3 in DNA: TGTGCCAGCAGTTTACCCGAGATTGACAATGAGCAGTTCTTC. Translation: CASSLPEIDNEQFF.